A selection of T cell receptor beta chains follows, all from one sample in a study of T cells in Graves' hyperthyroidism and ophthalmopathy. TCRdb re-derived calls from the multiplex PCR reads in MiXCR, one entry per CDR3 protein. Of under 700,000 distinct CDR3 sequences in the sample, over 15% were seen once. Material: blood. Receptors were obtained from a woman aged 18-29 years with Graves' hyperthyroidism. The CDR3 runs from the conserved cysteine through the conserved F or W. A D gene is named only where the DNA matches it firmly. For some rows the clone size is stated as once, few or many, or as a class when expanded; others skip it.

cdr3_aa cdr3_nt clone_size d_call j_call v_call
CATSDSRSMTGELFF TGTGCCACCAGTGATTCCCGCAGCATGACCGGGGAGCTGTTTTTT - - TRBJ2-2 TRBV24-1
CASRNSGLAVTSSYEQYF TGTGCCAGCAGAAATTCGGGACTAGCGGTGACGAGCTCCTACGAGCAGTACTTC few TRBD2 TRBJ2-7 TRBV6-1
CSARGLAGRSSYNEQFF TGCAGTGCTAGAGGCCTAGCGGGGAGAAGCTCCTACAATGAGCAGTTCTTC many TRBD2 TRBJ2-1 TRBV20-1
CASSETRGRRADTQYF TGTGCCAGCAGTGAAACAAGGGGGCGCCGGGCAGATACGCAGTATTTT many TRBD1 TRBJ2-3 TRBV28
CASRFPEGSGSDNEQFF TGCGCCAGCAGATTCCCCGAAGGTAGCGGGAGTGACAATGAGCAGTTCTTC - TRBD2 TRBJ2-1 TRBV5-1
CASSLDRWDPQYF TGTGCCAGCAGCTTAGATCGTTGGGATCCGCAGTATTTT many - TRBJ2-3 TRBV11-2
CASILDRGGANEQFF TGTGCCAGCATACTTGACAGGGGGGGAGCCAATGAGCAGTTCTTC many TRBD1 TRBJ2-1 TRBV2
CASSQEDGQETQHF TGTGCCAGCAGCCAAGAGGACGGACAAGAGACCCAGCACTTC - - TRBJ2-5 TRBV7-2
CSVENGDEQYF TGCAGCGTTGAGAACGGGGACGAGCAGTACTTC - - TRBJ2-7 TRBV29-1
CASRPDPSNTGELFF TGTGCCAGCAGACCAGACCCTTCGAACACCGGGGAGCTGTTTTTT few - TRBJ2-2 TRBV6-1
CASSFVGTPHNEQFF TGTGCCAGCAGTTTCGTCGGGACTCCTCACAATGAGCAGTTCTTC many - TRBJ2-1 TRBV12-3/TRBV12-4
CSGTSVNIQYF TGCAGTGGGACTAGCGTCAACATTCAGTACTTC many TRBD2 TRBJ2-4 TRBV20-1
CASSFTGDSNQPQHF TGTGCCAGCAGTTTTACAGGAGATAGCAATCAGCCCCAGCATTTT many - TRBJ1-5 TRBV2
CAWTRLAAKETQYF TGTGCCTGGACTCGGCTAGCGGCTAAAGAGACCCAGTACTTC many TRBD2 TRBJ2-5 TRBV30
CASQTVQETQYF TGCGCCAGCCAGACAGTCCAAGAGACCCAGTACTTC once - TRBJ2-5 TRBV5-1
CSVQVGGRGGELFF TGCAGCGTCCAGGTCGGGGGGCGCGGCGGGGAGCTGTTTTTT few - TRBJ2-2 TRBV29-1
CASSLRQPRYSYEQYF TGTGCCAGCAGCCTAAGACAGCCCCGATATTCCTACGAGCAGTACTTC many - TRBJ2-7 TRBV27
CASSSGRGEGAFF TGTGCCAGCAGCTCCGGGCGGGGAGAGGGAGCTTTCTTT - - TRBJ1-1 TRBV7-2
CASSPPLVLAGFLNEQFF TGTGCCAGCAGCCCTCCCCTAGTACTAGCGGGATTTCTCAATGAGCAGTTCTTC - TRBD2 TRBJ2-1 TRBV7-9
CASSLKGAYNEQFF TGCGCCAGCAGCTTGAAGGGGGCCTACAATGAGCAGTTCTTC few - TRBJ2-1 TRBV5-1
CASSRHQKGYTF TGTGCCAGCAGCCGCCACCAGAAGGGCTACACCTTC - - TRBJ1-2 TRBV12-3/TRBV12-4
CASSADGATNEKLFF TGTGCCAGCTCCGCCGACGGCGCAACTAATGAAAAACTGTTTTTT many - TRBJ1-4 TRBV18
CASSAGQGDNQPQHF TGTGCCAGCAGTGCTGGACAGGGGGACAATCAGCCCCAGCATTTT once TRBD1 TRBJ1-5 TRBV28
CASSPPDRGAQETQYF TGTGCCAGCAGTCCACCGGACAGGGGAGCGCAAGAGACCCAGTACTTC - TRBD1 TRBJ2-5 TRBV28
CASRSPGPQHF TGTGCCAGCAGATCCCCTGGGCCCCAGCATTTT many - TRBJ1-5 TRBV28
CASSWTSGRAIDTQYF TGTGCCAGCAGCTGGACTAGCGGGAGGGCCATAGATACGCAGTATTTT - TRBD2 TRBJ2-3 TRBV7-2
CASSPPDRAGGIYNEQFF TGTGCCAGCTCACCGCCGGACAGGGCGGGAGGAATTTACAATGAGCAGTTCTTC few - TRBJ2-1 TRBV18
CASSAERGNTEAFF TGTGCCAGCTCAGCAGAGCGGGGGAACACTGAAGCTTTCTTT - - TRBJ1-1 TRBV18
CACRRGVGQPQHF TGTGCCTGCCGAAGGGGGGTCGGTCAGCCCCAGCATTTT many - TRBJ1-5 TRBV30
CASRGASATQYF TGTGCCAGCAGGGGGGCTTCGGCGACCCAGTACTTC few - TRBJ2-5 TRBV12-3/TRBV12-4
CASSRSGQHSGANVLTF TGTGCCAGCAGCCGTTCGGGGCAGCACTCTGGGGCCAACGTCCTGACTTTC many - TRBJ2-6 TRBV5-6
CSVERASGRTGELFF TGCAGCGTTGAAAGGGCTAGCGGGAGGACCGGGGAGCTGTTTTTT - TRBD2 TRBJ2-2 TRBV29-1
CAWSGNGDYEQYF TGTGCCTGGAGTGGGAACGGAGACTACGAGCAGTACTTC few - TRBJ2-7 TRBV30
CAFQFLGQGRTEAFF TGTGCTTTCCAATTCCTGGGACAGGGGAGGACTGAAGCTTTCTTT many TRBD1 TRBJ1-1 TRBV27
CASSYGRLNQPQHF TGTGCCAGCAGTTACGGACGGCTTAATCAGCCCCAGCATTTT many - TRBJ1-5 TRBV6-2/TRBV6-3
CASSLEVNSPLHF TGTGCCAGCAGCTTAGAGGTGAATTCACCCCTCCACTTT - - TRBJ1-6 TRBV7-9
CASSYAAGGTEAFF TGTGCCAGCAGCTACGCGGCCGGGGGGACTGAAGCTTTCTTT - - TRBJ1-1 TRBV14
CASSYSLAGVGEQYF TGTGCCAGCAGTTACAGTCTAGCGGGAGTGGGCGAGCAGTACTTC many TRBD2 TRBJ2-7 TRBV28
CASRSPFQGGLWEQYF TGTGCCAGCAGATCCCCCTTCCAAGGGGGCCTTTGGGAGCAGTACTTC - TRBD1 TRBJ2-7 TRBV27
CASSGQLANYGYTF TGTGCCAGCAGCGGACAGTTAGCTAACTATGGCTACACCTTC many - TRBJ1-2 TRBV11-2
CASSFLGSHYEQYF TGTGCCAGCAGTTTTCTGGGATCCCACTACGAGCAGTACTTC many - TRBJ2-7 TRBV12-3/TRBV12-4
CASSLSPQGGSGYTF TGTGCCAGCAGTTTATCGCCACAGGGAGGCTCTGGCTACACCTTC many - TRBJ1-2 TRBV28
CATRTGWGETQYF TGTGCCACCCGGACAGGGTGGGGAGAGACCCAGTACTTC many TRBD1 TRBJ2-5 TRBV6-1
CASSFPGQAGNTIYF TGTGCCAGCAGTTTTCCGGGACAGGCTGGAAACACCATATATTTT many TRBD1 TRBJ1-3 TRBV28
CASSAGTLTYEQYF TGTGCCAGCAGTGCCGGGACCTTGACCTACGAGCAGTACTTC - - TRBJ2-7 TRBV14